This T cell receptor (beta chain) was captured in a study of vaccination and CD4 T cells after COVID-19 (dated by TCRdb to between 2021 and 2022). Describing the broader study: Convalescent patients had a positive SARS-CoV-2 result on nasal swab PCR, and of these patients, several had mild disease and one had severe disease. The convalescent cohort included six males and four females, with two Hispanic individuals, seven Caucasians, two Asians and one multiracial person. Each participant got two doses of either the Pfizer-BioNTech BNT162b2 vaccine (n=8) or the Moderna mRNA-1273 vaccine (n=2). Post-COVID blood samples from convalescent patients were collected a median of around 100 days after diagnosis, with a range of roughly 30 to 161 days. Post-vaccine blood samples were collected a median of around 10 weeks after the second vaccine dose, ranging from about 12 to 250 days. Overlapping spike peptide pools from SARS-CoV-2 and from the common cold coronaviruses HCoV-NL63, HCoV-OC43 and HCoV-229E were used as culture stimuli. As controls, cultures received a CEFX viral epitope pool (the positive control), an HIV-1 Nef peptide pool (the negative control), or no peptide at all. The spike-specific CD4+ TCR repertoire was compared before and after mRNA vaccination in ten to eleven COVID-19 convalescent patients and a few infection-naive healthy vaccine recipients. General findings and caveats noted by the study authors: In convalescent patients, a median approximately 83% of post-vaccine SARS-CoV-2-reactive clones were detected only after vaccination, suggesting vaccine-specific priming. Although the median number of SARS-CoV-2-reactive clonotypes went up from roughly 19 after infection to 30 to 45 after vaccination, the increase was not significant. Relatively few convalescent patients were included in the study, and early timepoints after natural infection were not analyzed. In convalescent patients, nearly all vaccine-specific clones (304 of 307) were found to be mono-reactive for SARS-CoV-2 spike rather than cross-reactive with common cold coronaviruses.

In regard to this clonotype: This receptor's antigen is unknown. No much larger clone is present one base from it, and per-base qualities are unavailable.

The sample's treatment or condition label is to be understood as: 10-day PBMC culture with coronavirus spike peptide pools or control peptides (ViraFEST assay). The ViraFEST assay was used in the study, in which antigen-specific T cells were expanded with peptide pools and expanded clonotypes were subsequently identified by TCR sequencing. The convalescent patients' positive SARS-CoV-2 PCR tests fell between March and December 2020, which was before the Alpha, Beta and Delta variants emerged in the United States. Over 1.5 million PBMCs per well were cultured in IMDM with roughly 5.5% human AB serum and roughly 9.3 IU/ml IL-2, plus 10 ug/ml peptide pools. On days 3 and 7, half of the culture medium was replaced with fresh IL-2-containing medium. After nine to eleven days of culture, CD4+ T cells were isolated by negative selection with the EasySep CD4+ T cell isolation kit. Ficoll-Paque Plus gradient centrifugation was used to isolate PBMCs from whole blood, and the isolated PBMCs were then either used fresh or cryopreserved at -140C. In general, triplicate wells were set up for every culture condition.

Library construction relied on PCR. TCR sequencing of DNA from cultured CD4+ T cells used the Oncomine TCR Beta short-read assay at the Johns Hopkins FTIC core. The QIAamp micro DNA kit was used to extract genomic DNA from the cultured CD4+ T cells. Oncomine TCR Beta libraries from cultured CD4+ T cells were pooled with unique dual indexes and sequenced on an Illumina iSeq 100. As for how the authors treated the data: Non-productive sequences were filtered out, and CDR3s that did not start with C, did not end with F or W, or were shorter than 7 amino acids were discarded. The MANAFEST web application was used to identify antigen-specific clonotypes by comparing peptide-stimulated wells against reference wells and other culture wells. Positive clones required FDR below 0.05, an odds ratio above 5, and productive frequency above 0.1% in at least two of three replicate wells. A clonotype counted as cross-reactive if it showed significant expansion both in the SARS-CoV-2 spike wells and in at least one common cold coronavirus spike condition. CDR3 homology was assessed with Levenshtein distances (stringdist) and unrooted phylogenetic trees (ape) in R version 3.6.1. In-frame beta chains were kept once TCRdb had trimmed the public reads at Q25 with fastp and called clones with MiXCR. Each entry is one CDR3 protein sequence, shown with its most common DNA and genes. TCRdb's processing, not the authors' own work, is the source of the V and J calls. The sample table holds 9,500 to 15,000 distinct CDR3 sequences, of which 60% to 85% were seen once. The ten largest account for approximately 24% of the sample.

Sequencing was carried out using CD4+ T cells from blood, cultured in vitro. The source is a human donor who had recovered from COVID-19.

The sequence in DNA is TGTGCCACCAGCCGTAAAGGGGAGACCCAGTACTTC. It codes for CATSRKGETQYF. Rearrangement joined TRBV15 to TRBJ2-5; no D gene is confidently identified. Counted from cysteine to phenylalanine, this CDR3 has 12 amino acids. CDR3 DNA is the only sequence kept; it has 36 bases, read in frame from the first base. V sheds 5 bases and J sheds 5 bases, leaving 9 bases between their ends. CDR1 and CDR2 are drawn from the germline V gene (reference sequence): LNHNV, YYDKDF.